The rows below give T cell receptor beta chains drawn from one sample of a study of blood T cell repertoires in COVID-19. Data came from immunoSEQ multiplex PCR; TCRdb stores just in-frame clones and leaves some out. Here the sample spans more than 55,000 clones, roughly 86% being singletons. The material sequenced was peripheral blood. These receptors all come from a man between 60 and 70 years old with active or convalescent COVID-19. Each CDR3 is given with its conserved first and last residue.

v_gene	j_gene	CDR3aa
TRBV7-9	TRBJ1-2	CASSLGDSYGYTF
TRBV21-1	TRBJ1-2	CASSKTGSVYGYTF
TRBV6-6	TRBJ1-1	CASSPKGAFWGQNTEAFF
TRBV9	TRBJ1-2	CASSVGTGGLYGYTF
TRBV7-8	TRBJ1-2	CASSFPANYGYTF
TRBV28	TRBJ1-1	CASRIGQGEAFF
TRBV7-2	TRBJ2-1	CASSWTSGSYNEQFF
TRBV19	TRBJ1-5	CASTYRRGTGGLNQPQHF
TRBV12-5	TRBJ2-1	CASAPRTSGRGNEQFF
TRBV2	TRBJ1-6	CASSEHGGRLDYNSPLHF
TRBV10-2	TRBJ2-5	CASSESVRAQETQYF
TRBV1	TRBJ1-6	CTSSQDRQDVSYNSPLHF
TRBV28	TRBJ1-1	CASSFGGAGTEAFF
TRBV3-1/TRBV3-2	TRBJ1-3	CASRPKQGGMNTIYF
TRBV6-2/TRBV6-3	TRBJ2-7	CASSFQGYEQYF
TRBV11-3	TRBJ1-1	CASSLRGNTEAFF
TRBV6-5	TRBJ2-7	CASRAQTGPYEQYF
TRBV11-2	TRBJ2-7	CASSLSPEYYEQYF
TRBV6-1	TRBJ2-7	CASSETPGQGIAYEQYF
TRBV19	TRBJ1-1	CASSTQENTEAFF
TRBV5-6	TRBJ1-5	CASSSTGGNSNQPQHF
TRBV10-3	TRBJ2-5	CAISPGQGVETQYF
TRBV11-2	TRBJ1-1	CASSLGTENTEAFF
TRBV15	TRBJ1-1	CATSRPGTGWNTEAFF
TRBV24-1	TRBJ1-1	CATSDHLAQGGAFF
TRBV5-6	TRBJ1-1	CASSPADRIRAEAFF
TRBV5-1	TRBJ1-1	CASSPLRQGGNTEAFF
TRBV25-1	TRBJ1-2	CASSVGAGYTF
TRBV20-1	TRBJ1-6	CSASLQTRSYNSPLHF
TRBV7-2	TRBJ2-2	CASSPRGYTGELFF
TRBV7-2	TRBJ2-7	CASSSILAGTYEQYF
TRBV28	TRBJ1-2	CASSLNTNFYGYTF
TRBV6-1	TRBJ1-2	CASSDGTGDYGYTF
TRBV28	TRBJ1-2	CASSWTAPISYGYTF
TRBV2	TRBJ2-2	CASSVDRTGMNTGELFF
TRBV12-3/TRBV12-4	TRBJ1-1	CASTLTGSTEAFF
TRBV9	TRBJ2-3	CASSVASLAIRGDTQYF
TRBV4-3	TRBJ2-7	CASSQEGLAGEINSYEQYF
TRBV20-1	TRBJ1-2	CRPTGTYGYTF
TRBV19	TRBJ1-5	CASSTRDRGFDDNQPQHF
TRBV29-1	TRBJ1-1	CSVEGQGNTEAFF
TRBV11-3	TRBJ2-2	CASSSQNRAGELFF
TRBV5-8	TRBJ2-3	CASSSGTSGKTDTQYF